This T cell receptor beta chain was sequenced in a study (dated by TCRdb to about 2015). A note on the overall study: The study tested whether tumor-infiltrating Tregs in breast cancer are recruited from blood Tregs or converted in situ from other CD4+ T cell subsets. The paper's findings and limits, for the study overall: The validation in the larger cohort was limited to a single TCR beta V-J rearrangement instead of whole repertoires. The TCR gene usage of tumor memory CD4+ T cells clustered together with blood and lymph node memory CD4+ cells and with lymph node naive CD4+ cells. The greatest overlap of tumor-infiltrating Treg TCR alpha and beta sequences was with tumor naive CD4+ T cells, followed next by blood naive CD4+ T cells.

This clonotype was found many times. No antigen is known for it. Base quality data are lacking; no much larger clone is found one base away. Amplification of full-length TCR variable regions was done by 5' RACE PCR using constant-region reverse primers, and this step was followed by semi-nested PCR with Nested Universal Primer A. The ReliaPrep RNA Cell Miniprep System was used to extract total RNA, which was then reverse transcribed into 5'RACE-ready cDNA with the SMARTer RACE 5'/3' Kit. Full-length TCR alpha and beta libraries were barcoded with multiplex adaptors and sequenced on an Illumina MiSeq. The original pipeline was this. For each of nine subset-tissue groups, sequencing data from the five patients were pooled, and the groups were then compared using unsupervised clustering of TCR gene usage. Repertoire similarity was calculated with the Morisita-Horn index, weighting shared sequences by their contribution to each repertoire. TCRdb cleaned the public reads at Q25 with fastp, built clones with MiXCR and kept in-frame beta chains. Each entry merges the rows of one CDR3 protein and shows their most common DNA and genes. The authors' filters were not applied to this entry. This sample is represented by 60,000 to 65,000 distinct CDR3 sequences; 20% to 25% of them were singletons. About 3% of the sample lies in the top ten.

The junction shows trimming of 5 bases on V and 10 bases on J, and the gene matches do not reach 4 bases of it. CDR1 MNHEY and CDR2 SVGEGT were looked up in the germline V gene. The CDR3 sequence holds 11 residues, the cysteine and phenylalanine included. The only DNA kept is the CDR3, 33 bases in frame from the first base. Memory CD4+ T cells were isolated as CD4+CD45RO+CD25- cells. Tregs, naive and memory CD4+ T cells from tumor, blood and ipsilateral draining lymph nodes of a few breast cancer patients underwent full-length TCR alpha and beta sequencing. Tumor tissue and lymph nodes from ipsilateral axillary dissection were perfused with PBS, minced and digested with collagenase I and hyaluronidase. Ficoll density gradient centrifugation was used to isolate mononuclear cells from lymph nodes or from roughly 51 ml of peripheral blood. A purity exceeding 90% was confirmed by FACS for the sorted cell populations.

The sequence came from a female donor with breast cancer. The sequence links TRBV6-2 or TRBV6-3 to TRBJ2-7; 8 central bases correspond to TRBD1. The specimen sequenced was memory CD4+ T cells sorted from a lymph node. Per the publication, the cell subset or site label means: memory CD4+ T cells, CD4+CD45RO+CD25-. The DNA sequence is given as TGTGCCAGCAGTCCAGGGGGCAAACAGTACTTC. Translated, it gives CASSPGGKQYF.